Following are 2 T cell receptor beta chains from one sample sequenced in a study of shared clonotypes between healthy human individuals. TCRdb's copy holds only in-frame clones and misses some; the assay was immunoSEQ multiplex PCR. The sample holds around 560,000 clones, 85% to 95% seen once. CD45RO negativity and positive selection for CCR7 defined naive CD8 cells, a population that excluded terminally differentiated effector memory CD45RA+ cells. What was sequenced was naive CD8+ T cells sorted from blood. Receptors were obtained from a woman aged 25 to 39 in good health.

The rearrangement uses TRBV11-2 and TRBJ2-1; TRBD1 might be the D (6 bases). The length of the CDR3 is 16 residues. V lost 5 bases to trimming and J lost 1 base, with 15 bases between them. Germline V gene data show CDR1 as SGHAT and CDR2 as FQNNGV. The chain's CDR3 is CASSPGPGVSYNEQFF. CDR3 bases: TGTGCCAGCAGCCCAGGGCCAGGGGTGTCCTACAATGAGCAGTTCTTC.

The rearrangement uses TRBV4-1 and TRBJ1-1; D uncertain. Germline lookup yields CDR1 MGHRA and CDR2 YSYEKL. This CDR3 has 16 amino acids. The germline V and J ends were trimmed by 0 bases and 2 bases, with 13 bases remaining between them. The CDR3 protein is CASSQDHLDRNTEAFF. In DNA form, the CDR3 reads TGCGCCAGCAGCCAAGACCATCTGGACCGAAACACTGAAGCTTTCTTT.